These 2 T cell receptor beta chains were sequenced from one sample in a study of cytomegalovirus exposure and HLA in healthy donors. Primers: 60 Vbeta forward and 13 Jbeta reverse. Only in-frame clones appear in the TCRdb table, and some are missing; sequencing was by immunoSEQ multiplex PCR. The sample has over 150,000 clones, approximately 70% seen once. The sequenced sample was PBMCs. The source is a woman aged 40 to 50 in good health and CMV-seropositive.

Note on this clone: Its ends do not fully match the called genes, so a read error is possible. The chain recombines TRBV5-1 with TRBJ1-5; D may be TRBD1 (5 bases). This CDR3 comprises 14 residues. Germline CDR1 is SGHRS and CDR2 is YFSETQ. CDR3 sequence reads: CASSPGLSNQPQNF. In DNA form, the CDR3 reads TGCGCCAGCAGCCCGGGACTCAGCAATCAGCCCCAGAATTTT.

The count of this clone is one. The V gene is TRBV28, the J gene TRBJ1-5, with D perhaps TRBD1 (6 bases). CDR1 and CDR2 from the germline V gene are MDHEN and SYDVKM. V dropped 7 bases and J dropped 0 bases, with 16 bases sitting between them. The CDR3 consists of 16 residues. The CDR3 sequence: CASTQGWGHSNQPQHF. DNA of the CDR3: TGTGCCAGCACCCAGGGTTGGGGACATAGCAATCAGCCCCAGCATTTT.